This T cell receptor beta chain was identified during a study of vaccination effects on CD4 cells after COVID-19. Sequencing used immunoSEQ multiplex PCR; TCRdb keeps in-frame clones, though not all of them. This sample yields about 54,000 clones, of which roughly 76% are seen a single time; around 2.4% belongs to the top ten. To note about this clone: Antigen: not known.

ViraFEST used viral peptide pools to expand antigen-specific CD4+ T cells before sequencing. Scientists isolated CD4+ T cells after an approximately 10-day culture period ended. This sequence originates from a human donor who received a COVID-19 vaccine. Sequencing used CD4+ T cells from PBMCs cultured with HCoV-229E spike peptides, obtained before COVID-19 vaccination.

DNA of the CDR3: TGTGCCAGTAGTATCAGGGGGCTGAACACTGAAGCTTTCTTT. Its translation: CASSIRGLNTEAFF. J is TRBJ1-1 and V is TRBV19, with 8 nucleotides matching TRBD1. CDR3 length equals 14 residues. The J segment lost 0 bases and the V segment lost 3 bases, leaving 0 bases of the junction unmatched. In germline, CDR1 is LNHDA, CDR2 SQIVND (reference sequence).